This T cell receptor (beta chain) was sequenced during a study of T cells in localized non-small cell lung cancer. Study-level results: A higher density of T cells in blood coincided with extended overall survival.

Atypia-free adjacent lung came from at least 2 cm beyond the tumor margin. The V end was cut by 1 base, the J end by 3 bases, with 4 bases between. Per the germline V gene, CDR1 is LGHNT and CDR2 is FRNRAP. This CDR3 spans 12 amino acids. This table comes from immunoSEQ multiplex PCR, and its TCRdb copy is limited to in-frame clones, with some not included. Of about 6,300 clones listed, 15% were seen once; the top ten hold about 5%. This clone turned up a few times. Its antigen is undetermined. The TCR was taken from a male donor at least 60 years old with stage II squamous cell lung carcinoma. The source material was normal lung tissue next to the tumor, sampled before any cancer treatment. The chain carries TRBV12-5 and TRBJ2-7; no definite D call. In nucleotides, the CDR3 is TGTGCTAGTGGTTTGGCACGCTACGAGCAGTACTTC. Translating it yields CASGLARYEQYF. Full variable domain (outside the CDR3, taken from reference TRBV12-5 and TRBJ2-7): DARVTQTPRHKVTEMGQEVTMRCQPILGHNTVFWYRQTMMQGLELLAYFRNRAPLDDSGMPKDRFSAEMPDATLATLKIQPSEPRDSAVYFCASGLARYEQYFGPGTRLTVT.